The 22 T cell receptor beta chains below come from one sample, sequenced in a study of T cell responses to AZD1222 COVID-19 vaccine. Using immunoSEQ multiplex PCR, the repertoire was profiled, and TCRdb retains in-frame clones only, with some absent. The repertoire includes 150,000 to 200,000 clones, almost 95% of them detected once, and about 10% sits in the top ten. Sequenced material: peripheral blood, taken on day 0 of AZD1222 vaccination. These TCRs come from an adult in good health.

V and J are TRBV5-1 and TRBJ2-2; the D gene is possibly TRBD1 (6 bases). The CDR3 contains 14 residues. Per the germline V gene, CDR1 is SGHRS and CDR2 is YFSETQ. Between the trimmed V and J ends, which lost 4 bases and 2 bases, there was a span of 9 bases. The DNA of the CDR3 is TGCGCCAGCAGCCAGGACAGTAACACCGGGGAGCTGTTTTTT. This codes for CASSQDSNTGELFF.

The rearrangement links TRBV30 to TRBJ1-5; the D is unclear. The CDR3 is 12 amino acids. The V gene lost 2 bases and the J gene lost 2 bases, with 4 bases spanning the gap. CDR1 and CDR2 from the germline V gene are GTSNPN and SVGIG (reference sequence). The CDR3 DNA reads TGTGCCTGGAGTAATGGCAATCAGCCCCAGCATTTT. Its protein is CAWSNGNQPQHF.

The chain joins TRBV10-3 to TRBJ2-7; D may be TRBD2 (6 bases). Germline CDR1 reads ENHRY; CDR2 reads SYGVKD. The CDR3 spans 12 residues. V lost 10 bases to trimming and J lost 7 bases, with 17 bases between them. CDR3 nucleotides: TGTGCCAGCCGGAGGGCCGCGGATGAGCAGTACTTC. Translation: CASRRAADEQYF.

This chain connects TRBV9 to TRBJ1-1, with D uncertain. The ends were cut back, 2 bases at V and 3 bases at J, with 8 bases in the middle. This CDR3 is built from 13 residues. Germline values: CDR1 SGDLS, CDR2 YYNGEE. The chain's CDR3 is CASSVSHDTEAFF. The DNA for the CDR3 is TGTGCCAGCAGCGTCTCCCATGACACTGAAGCTTTCTTT.

This chain links TRBV19 with TRBJ1-1; D unresolved. Germline loops: CDR1 LNHDA, CDR2 SQIVND (reference sequence). The CDR3 totals 13 residues. Trimming took 2 bases from V and 1 from J, leaving 5 bases between them. The DNA of the CDR3 is TGTGCCAGTAGTATACAAGAGAACACTGAAGCTTTCTTT. Translated: CASSIQENTEAFF.

V and J are TRBV7-9 and TRBJ1-1, with 9 bases aligning to TRBD1. V dropped 8 bases and J dropped 4; count of bases not matched to a gene: 8. The CDR3 spans 14 residues. Germline values: CDR1 SEHNR, CDR2 FQNEAQ (reference sequence). The CDR3 spells CASLGQGSGTEAFF. For the CDR3, the DNA is TGTGCCAGCTTGGGACAGGGATCGGGCACTGAAGCTTTCTTT.

The table lists this clone with a count of one. This chain links TRBV3-1 (or the pseudogene TRBV3-2) with TRBJ1-2; TRBD1 aligns across 8 bases. CDR3 length: 14 amino acids. The germline gives CDR1 LGHDT, CDR2 YNNKEL (reference sequence). The V and J ends lost 5 bases and 7 bases, in that order; junction bases with no gene match: 9. The CDR3 spells CASSTLGTGSGYTF. The CDR3 region has the DNA TGTGCCAGCAGCACATTGGGGACAGGCTCTGGCTACACCTTC.

This clone is a singleton in its sample. The CDR3 here is CASSIYPGTGNTIYF. The CDR3 DNA reads TGTGCCAGTAGTATATATCCCGGGACGGGAAACACCATATATTTT. This sequence joins TRBV19 and TRBJ1-3; weak D call: TRBD1 (5 bases). V was cut by 2 bases and J by 4 bases, with 12 bases left in between. Germline loops: CDR1 LNHDA, CDR2 SQIVND (reference sequence). The CDR3 sequence is 15 residues long.

V and J are TRBV29-1 and TRBJ2-5, with a tentative D call TRBD2 (7 bases). V lost 3 bases to trimming and J lost 1 base, with 15 bases between them. This CDR3 spans 15 amino acids. Per germline, CDR1 SQVTM and CDR2 ANQGSEA. The CDR3 DNA follows: TGCAGCGTTGAGGAACGGGGGGCCCTCCAAGAGACCCAGTACTTC. Its translation: CSVEERGALQETQYF.

The V call is TRBV6-5, the J call TRBJ2-1; D uncertain. Trimming pared 7 bases from V and 6 bases from J, leaving 10 bases between. Germline CDR1 is MNHEY and CDR2 is SVGAGI. This CDR3 is 12 amino acids long. This CDR3 reads CASTTSGNEQFF. The CDR3 DNA reads TGTGCCAGCACCACCTCAGGCAATGAGCAGTTCTTC.

This chain joins TRBV4-1 and TRBJ2-5; 8 bases match TRBD2. CDR3 size: 17 residues. Germline loops: CDR1 MGHRA, CDR2 YSYEKL. Trimming removed 4 bases from V and 2 bases from J; junction bases left unmatched: 12. The CDR3 DNA reads TGCGCCAGCAGCCGAATGGGACTAAGCGGGGGACAAGAGACCCAGTACTTC. Translating it yields CASSRMGLSGGQETQYF.

This chain links TRBV19 with TRBJ1-2, with D perhaps matching TRBD1 (6 bases). Germline lookup yields CDR1 LNHDA and CDR2 SQIVND (reference sequence). The CDR3 contains 17 residues. Trimming took off 4 bases at V and 7 bases at J, with 25 bases between the two ends. The CDR3 bases are TGTGCCAGTAGTAAACCTACTAACAGGGCGTTCCTAGCTGGCTACACCTTC. It specifies CASSKPTNRAFLAGYTF.

V is TRBV7-6 and J is TRBJ1-1; D may be TRBD1 (6 bases). V gave up 4 bases and J gave up 0 bases, with 12 bases separating them. CDR3 length equals 15 residues. Looked up from germline, CDR1 is SGHVS and CDR2 is FNYEAQ. The CDR3 spells CASSYQTGMNTEAFF. The CDR3 DNA sequence: TGTGCCAGCAGCTACCAGACAGGTATGAACACTGAAGCTTTCTTT.

This clone was picked up one time. The chain couples TRBV18 to TRBJ2-1; 9 bases agree with TRBD2. The CDR3 loop spans 15 amino acids. Germline V gene lookup returns CDR1 KGHSH and CDR2 LQKENI. V lost 5 bases to trimming and J lost 6 bases; unmatched junction nucleotides: 8. The CDR3 nucleotides read TGTGCCAGCTCATTGACTAGCGGACCCTCCAATGAGCAGTTCTTC. Its protein is CASSLTSGPSNEQFF.

This clone appeared a single time. The chain employs TRBV19 and TRBJ2-3, with a possible D match to TRBD2 (6 bases). Deletions cut 6 bases from V and 3 bases from J, with 13 bases between. The CDR3 is 14 residues long. Germline CDR1 reads LNHDA; CDR2 reads SQIVND (reference sequence). The CDR3 region has the DNA TGTGCCAGTAGCCAAACCGGGACTACAGATACGCAGTATTTT. Protein sequence: CASSQTGTTDTQYF.

The chain joins TRBV6-6 to TRBJ2-2; 10 nucleotides align to TRBD1. CDR3 length: 15 amino acids. The junction had 4 bases not matched to a gene; V was cut back by 4 bases and J by 5 bases. Germline CDR1 MNHNY, CDR2 SVGAGI (reference sequence). In DNA form, the CDR3 reads TGTGCCAGCAGTTTCGGGACAGGGGTGACCGGGGAGCTGTTTTTT. Amino acid sequence: CASSFGTGVTGELFF.

The chain recombines TRBV6-5 with TRBJ1-1, with TRBD1 as a possible D gene (5 bases). Germline V gene data show CDR1 as MNHEY and CDR2 as SVGAGI. This CDR3 is built from 13 residues. Trimming removed 2 bases at V and 7 bases at J, with 11 bases between. CDR3 DNA: TGTGCCAGCAGTTACGGGGGGACCGGTGAAGCTTTCTTT. Amino acids: CASSYGGTGEAFF.

This chain links TRBV3-1 (or the pseudogene TRBV3-2) with TRBJ1-2, with TRBD1 as a possible D gene (6 bases). V lost 0 bases, J lost 8 bases, and 19 bases lay in between. This CDR3 is built from 16 residues. The germline CDR1 and CDR2 sequences are LGHDT and YNNKEL (reference sequence). As DNA, the CDR3 is TGTGCCAGCAGCCAAGAAGGTTTCAGGGGATCGAAAGGCTACACCTTC. It codes for CASSQEGFRGSKGYTF.

This clone showed up just once. This chain connects TRBV3-1 (or the pseudogene TRBV3-2) to TRBJ2-5; the D gene is possibly TRBD2 (5 bases). The CDR3 length is 13 residues. V lost 3 bases and J 4 bases, leaving 9 bases between the germline ends. CDR1 and CDR2 from the germline V gene are LGHDT and YNNKEL (reference sequence). In DNA, the CDR3 is TGTGCCAGCAGCCAGGGAGTCGGAGAGACCCAGTACTTC. It yields the protein CASSQGVGETQYF.

This chain connects TRBV11-2 to TRBJ2-4; 10 bases map to TRBD1. The germline V gene encodes CDR1 SGHAT and CDR2 FQNNGV. Losses at the gene ends were 5 bases for V and 0 bases for J; bases not matched to a gene: 13. The CDR3 has 19 amino acids. Here the CDR3 reads CASSPVRTGGVLAKNIQYF. The CDR3 bases are TGTGCCAGCAGCCCCGTTCGGACAGGGGGAGTCCTAGCCAAAAACATTCAGTACTTC.

This clone is a singleton in its sample. The CDR3 spells CASSPGLPLNIQYF. CDR3 nucleotides: TGTGCCAGCAGCCCGGGGCTGCCGCTAAACATTCAGTACTTC. The chain has TRBV2 and TRBJ2-4; perhaps D is TRBD1 or TRBD2 (5 bases each). CDR3 length equals 14 residues. Trimming removed 6 bases from V and 6 bases from J, with 15 bases in between. Germline CDR1 reads SNHLY; CDR2 reads FYNNEI.

The rearrangement links TRBV24-1 to TRBJ1-4, with D uncertain. Trimming left V 5 bases short and J 8 bases short, with 17 bases between. This CDR3 is 15 amino acids long. Germline CDR1 reads KGHDR; CDR2 reads SFDVKD. In DNA form, the CDR3 reads TGTGCCACCAGTGCAGGAGACCAAATTTACGAAAAACTGTTTTTT. This encodes CATSAGDQIYEKLFF.